A selection of T cell receptor beta chains follows, all from one sample in a study of blood T cell repertoires in COVID-19. Some clones are missing from TCRdb's copy, which holds only in-frame ones; the method was immunoSEQ multiplex PCR. This sample has some 70,000 clones, with approximately 88% found just once. Sequenced: peripheral blood. These receptors came from a woman in her 70s with acute or convalescent COVID-19. CDR3s include the opening cysteine and the closing phenylalanine or tryptophan. The D gene is left open where the match is weak.

v_gene: TRBV30; d_gene: -; j_gene: TRBJ1-1; CDR3aa: CAWSVGGSSTEAFF
v_gene: TRBV19; d_gene: -; j_gene: TRBJ1-1; CDR3aa: CASRSLIPNTEAFF
v_gene: TRBV28; d_gene: TRBD1; j_gene: TRBJ2-7; CDR3aa: CASSSGQGPFYEQYF
v_gene: TRBV6-2/TRBV6-3; d_gene: -; j_gene: TRBJ1-5; CDR3aa: CASSSRDNQPQHF
v_gene: TRBV12-3/TRBV12-4; d_gene: TRBD2; j_gene: TRBJ2-1; CDR3aa: CASNAGGLNEQFF
v_gene: TRBV29-1; d_gene: TRBD1; j_gene: TRBJ1-2; CDR3aa: CSVLTGMDYGYTF
v_gene: TRBV18; d_gene: TRBD1; j_gene: TRBJ1-5; CDR3aa: CASSRQGSNQPQHF
v_gene: TRBV18; d_gene: -; j_gene: TRBJ2-1; CDR3aa: CASSPPIGQPGLRGNEQFF
v_gene: TRBV15; d_gene: TRBD2; j_gene: TRBJ2-1; CDR3aa: CATSRNPLGLAALNEQFF
v_gene: TRBV7-8; d_gene: -; j_gene: TRBJ1-2; CDR3aa: CASSPSYGYTF
v_gene: TRBV11-2; d_gene: TRBD1; j_gene: TRBJ1-2; CDR3aa: CASSLSGQANYGYTF
v_gene: TRBV28; d_gene: TRBD1; j_gene: TRBJ1-4; CDR3aa: CASRPYTGVGEKLFF
v_gene: TRBV10-3; d_gene: TRBD1; j_gene: TRBJ1-1; CDR3aa: CAISENLGTGDTEAFF
v_gene: TRBV6-2/TRBV6-3; d_gene: TRBD2; j_gene: TRBJ2-5; CDR3aa: CASSHEAGGLGHLETQYF
v_gene: TRBV9; d_gene: -; j_gene: TRBJ1-1; CDR3aa: CASSVTGGNTEAFF
v_gene: TRBV6-1; d_gene: -; j_gene: TRBJ1-3; CDR3aa: CASSPGSPGDTIYF